Listed here are 28 T cell receptor beta chains from one sample, sequenced in a study of cytomegalovirus exposure and HLA in healthy donors. The PCR used 60 Vbeta and 13 Jbeta primers. The method was immunoSEQ multiplex PCR; TCRdb's version includes in-frame clones alone and lacks a portion of them. The sample shows tens of thousands of clones, 87% of them seen only once. The material sequenced was PBMCs. These receptors were collected from a woman between 40 and 50 years old in good health and CMV-seropositive.

This clone ranks as large (0.1 to 1%). The rearrangement uses TRBV6-5 and TRBJ2-7; weak D call: TRBD2 (5 bases). With 5 bases removed from V and 3 bases from J, the gap between germline ends came to 11 bases. Per germline, CDR1 MNHEY and CDR2 SVGAGI. The CDR3 is 13 residues long. The CDR3 spells CASSRGGGYEQYF. CDR3 in DNA: TGTGCCAGCAGTCGCGGCGGAGGCTACGAGCAGTACTTC.

The chain combines TRBV7-3 with TRBJ2-2; a weak D match, TRBD2 (5 bases). The germline V gene encodes CDR1 SGHTA and CDR2 FQGTGA. The CDR3 length is 14 residues. The V end lost 0 bases, the J end lost 7 bases, and 9 bases lay between the germline ends. The CDR3 loop reads CASSLTFGSGELFF. CDR3 in DNA: TGTGCCAGCAGCTTAACATTTGGGAGCGGGGAGCTGTTTTTT.

The rearrangement joins TRBV27 to TRBJ1-5, with unresolved D. With 5 bases removed from V and 1 base from J, the gap between germline ends came to 6 bases. The CDR3 runs 13 residues. Germline V gives CDR1 MNHEY, CDR2 SMNVEV (reference sequence). The CDR3 here is CASSPLSNQPQHF. In DNA form, the CDR3 reads TGTGCCAGCAGTCCCTTGAGCAATCAGCCCCAGCATTTT.

This clone came up once. The CDR3 coding sequence is TGCGCCACCAAACCCGACTCCTCATCCCTGTGGTACGAGCAGTACTTC. This encodes CATKPDSSSLWYEQYF. The rearrangement joins TRBV5-1 to TRBJ2-7; D uncertain. Germline loops: CDR1 SGHRS, CDR2 YFSETQ. CDR3 size: 16 residues. Trimming stripped 9 bases from V and 4 bases from J, with 26 bases between.

V gene TRBV11-2 combines with J gene TRBJ2-1; 7 bases line up with TRBD2. V lost 0 bases, J lost 4 bases, and 3 bases stayed unmatched. The germline V gene has CDR1 SGHAT and CDR2 FQNNGV. The CDR3 is 15 amino acids. DNA for the CDR3: TGTGCCAGCAGCTTAGAGGGACTACCGTACAATGAGCAGTTCTTC. Its protein product is CASSLEGLPYNEQFF.

This chain links TRBV5-1 with TRBJ1-1; D is undetermined. Between the trimmed V and J ends, which lost 0 bases and 3 bases, there was a span of 3 bases. Looked up from germline, CDR1 is SGHRS and CDR2 is YFSETQ. The CDR3 extends over 12 amino acids. The CDR3 coding sequence is TGCGCCAGCAGCTTGGACTACACTGAAGCTTTCTTT. It specifies CASSLDYTEAFF.

The gene calls are TRBV19 and TRBJ1-2; TRBD1 might be the D (5 bases). The CDR3 has 14 residues. CDR1 LNHDA and CDR2 SQIVND come from the germline V gene (reference sequence). Trimming left V 1 base short and J 8 bases short, with 14 bases between. This CDR3 reads CASSIGAGSGGYTF. The CDR3, as DNA: TGTGCCAGTAGTATAGGGGCAGGGTCAGGAGGCTACACCTTC.

The J gene is TRBJ1-4, the V gene TRBV27; TRBD1 agrees at 8 bases. V gave up 4 bases and J gave up 8 bases; unmatched junction bases: 6. The CDR3 totals 14 residues. Germline lookup yields CDR1 MNHEY and CDR2 SMNVEV (reference sequence). CDR3 sequence reads: CASSSRQGWEKLFF. In DNA form, the CDR3 reads TGTGCCAGCAGTTCGCGACAGGGGTGGGAAAAACTGTTTTTT. Supplemented by reference TRBV27 and TRBJ1-4, the full variable domain reads EAQVTQNPRYLITVTGKKLTVTCSQNMNHEYMSWYRQDPGLGLRQIYYSMNVEVTDKGDVPEGYKVSRKEKRNFPLILESPSPNQTSLYFCASSSRQGWEKLFFGSGTQLSVL.

The chain employs TRBV5-1 and TRBJ2-3; 10 bases match TRBD2. Germline V CDR1 and CDR2: SGHRS, YFSETQ. V lost 0 bases and J lost 4; bases outside the gene matches: 2. The CDR3 covers 15 residues. CDR3 in amino acids: CASSLGLAGADTQYF. The CDR3 nucleotides read TGCGCCAGCAGCTTGGGGCTAGCGGGAGCAGATACGCAGTATTTT.

The rearrangement joins TRBV28 to TRBJ2-3; 9 bases line up with TRBD2. Losses at the gene ends were 6 bases for V and 5 bases for J; bases not matched to a gene: 12. The length of the CDR3 is 16 residues. The V gene's germline CDR1 is MDHEN and CDR2 SYDVKM. CDR3 bases: TGTGCCAGCAGCGCCTTAGCGGGAGCCCGCGGAGATACGCAGTATTTT. Its protein product is CASSALAGARGDTQYF.

This chain uses TRBV7-2 with TRBJ2-5; 8 nucleotides agree with TRBD2. After removal of 0 bases from V and 1 base from J, the junction contained 4 bases not matched to a gene. In germline, CDR1 is SGHTA, CDR2 FQGNSA. The CDR3 extends over 16 amino acids. CDR3 protein: CASSLAGAGGQETQYF. CDR3 DNA sequence: TGTGCCAGCAGCTTAGCGGGGGCGGGGGGCCAAGAGACCCAGTACTTC. Drawing the rest from reference TRBV7-2 and TRBJ2-5, the complete variable domain is GAGVSQSPSNKVTEKGKDVELRCDPISGHTALYWYRQSLGQGLEFLIYFQGNSAPDKSGLPSDRFSAERTGGSVSTLTIQRTQQEDSAVYLCASSLAGAGGQETQYFGPGTRLLVL.

This sequence joins TRBV15 and TRBJ1-2, with a possible D match to TRBD1 (5 bases). Trimming left V 6 bases short and J 7 bases short, with 18 bases between. This CDR3 is built from 14 residues. Germline-derived CDR1 and CDR2 are LNHNV and YYDKDF (reference sequence). Written as DNA, the CDR3 is TGTGCCACCAGAACACTGGCGGGGGATTGTGGCTACACCTTC. Translation gives CATRTLAGDCGYTF.

The chain is built from TRBV19 and TRBJ2-1; TRBD2 aligns across 8 bases. CDR3 length equals 15 residues. Trimming removed 7 bases from V and 1 base from J; junction bases left unmatched: 6. In germline, CDR1 is LNHDA, CDR2 SQIVND (reference sequence). The CDR3 spells CASNERERSYNEQFF. Written as DNA, the CDR3 is TGTGCCAGTAATGAGCGGGAGAGATCCTACAATGAGCAGTTCTTC.

This chain links TRBV19 with TRBJ1-1, with a possible D match to TRBD1 (6 bases). With 5 bases removed from V and 6 bases from J, the gap between germline ends came to 19 bases. This CDR3 region has 15 residues. Germline V gives CDR1 LNHDA, CDR2 SQIVND (reference sequence). CDR3 amino acids: CASSARFQGRSEAFF. The CDR3 coding sequence is TGTGCCAGTAGTGCCCGATTTCAGGGGAGATCTGAAGCTTTCTTT. Using reference TRBV19 and TRBJ1-1 for the parts outside the CDR3, the full variable domain is DGGITQSPKYLFRKEGQNVTLSCEQNLNHDAMYWYRQDPGQGLRLIYYSQIVNDFQKGDIAEGYSVSREKKESFPLTVTSAQKNPTAFYLCASSARFQGRSEAFFGQGTRLTVV.

V is TRBV19 and J is TRBJ1-1, with D tentatively TRBD1 (6 bases). V was clipped by 3 bases and J by 11 bases, with 13 bases between them. There are 12 residues in the CDR3. Per the germline V gene, CDR1 is LNHDA and CDR2 is SQIVND (reference sequence). CDR3 DNA sequence: TGTGCCAGTAGTATTATGGACAGTAGGGCTTTCTTT. This codes for CASSIMDSRAFF.

To note about this clone: A read error may produce the germline difference seen at one junction end. The chain uses TRBV9 and TRBJ1-1, with TRBD1 identical over 12 bases. From germline, CDR1 is SGDLS and CDR2 YYNGEE. This CDR3 is built from 12 residues. CDR3 in amino acids: CASRGDRGPLLF. DNA of the CDR3: TGTGCCAGCAGGGGGGACAGGGGGCCCCTGTTGTTC.

The rearrangement links TRBV25-1 to TRBJ1-2; 7 nucleotides line up with TRBD1. The CDR3 spans 15 residues. CDR1 is MGHDK, CDR2 SYGVNS, per germline. V trimming: 2 bases; J trimming: 5 bases; junction bases outside the gene matches: 8. The CDR3: CASSETGTALYGYTF. CDR3 nucleotide sequence: TGTGCCAGCAGTGAAACCGGGACAGCCCTTTATGGCTACACCTTC.

This chain links TRBV6-4 with TRBJ2-7; 7 bases are a match to TRBD1. CDR3 length: 13 residues. V shed 10 bases, J shed 5 bases, and the junction held 11 bases outside the gene matches. Looked up from germline, CDR1 is MRHNA and CDR2 is SNTAGT. Here the CDR3 reads CATLKTGNHEQYF. In DNA form, the CDR3 reads TGTGCCACCCTAAAGACAGGGAACCACGAGCAGTACTTC.

A remark on this clone: At the DNA level, this CDR3 is encoded by other sequences in the same sample as well. As DNA, the CDR3 is TGTGCCAGCAGTCCACAGAACACTGAAGCTTTCTTT. Translating gives CASSPQNTEAFF. The V gene is TRBV11-2, the J gene TRBJ1-1; no definite D call. Germline V CDR1 and CDR2: SGHAT, FQNNGV. V was trimmed by 6 bases and J by 1 base, leaving 6 bases between them. This CDR3 has 12 residues.

V usage is TRBV11-3 and J usage is TRBJ2-3, with D perhaps matching TRBD2 (6 bases). Germline V gene sequence: CDR1 SGHNT, CDR2 YENEEA. Trimming stripped 4 bases from V and 4 bases from J, with 21 bases between. This CDR3 is 17 amino acids long. CDR3 residues: CASSSARPGEYADTQYF. For the CDR3, the DNA is TGTGCCAGCAGCTCTGCCAGGCCGGGGGAGTACGCAGATACGCAGTATTTT. The full variable domain, its missing parts supplied by reference TRBV11-3 and TRBJ2-3, is EAGVVQSPRYKIIEKKQPVAFWCNPISGHNTLYWYLQNLGQGPELLIRYENEEAVDDSQLPKDRFSAERLKGVDSTLKIQPAELGDSAVYLCASSSARPGEYADTQYFGPGTRLTVL.

This clone was counted between two and nine times. This CDR3 is CASSVAGGREETQYF. CDR3 in DNA: TGTGCCAGCAGCGTAGCGGGGGGCAGGGAAGAGACCCAGTACTTC. The rearrangement uses TRBV9 and TRBJ2-5; a weak D match, TRBD2 (7 bases). The germline CDR1 and CDR2 sequences are SGDLS and YYNGEE. The CDR3 contains 15 residues. V shed 0 bases and J shed 3 bases, with 12 bases lying between them.

The chain has TRBV6-1 and TRBJ2-4; D perhaps matches TRBD2 (5 bases). Germline V gene sequence: CDR1 MNHNS, CDR2 SASEGT. The V and J ends lost 2 bases and 0 bases respectively, with 14 bases between them. The CDR3 covers 17 residues. CDR3 sequence: CASSESDGMLAKNIQYF. In DNA, the CDR3 is TGTGCCAGCAGTGAATCAGACGGGATGTTAGCCAAAAACATTCAGTACTTC.

This clone occurred a few times. V gene TRBV19 combines with J gene TRBJ1-5; D possibly corresponds to TRBD1 (6 bases). The CDR3 is 17 residues long. The germline V gene encodes CDR1 LNHDA and CDR2 SQIVND (reference sequence). V gave up 1 base and J gave up 3 bases, with 16 bases separating them. This chain's CDR3 is CASSIGLRQVYNQPQHF. In DNA form, the CDR3 reads TGTGCCAGTAGTATAGGCCTTAGACAGGTATACAATCAGCCCCAGCATTTT.

The chain combines TRBV7-9 with TRBJ2-2; maybe TRBD1 (5 bases). CDR1 SEHNR and CDR2 FQNEAQ come from the germline V gene (reference sequence). The CDR3 runs 16 residues. V was pared by 6 bases and J by 2 bases, with 16 bases between. CDR3: CASSPGNSINTGELFF. CDR3 DNA sequence: TGTGCCAGCAGTCCAGGGAACTCGATTAACACCGGGGAGCTGTTTTTT.

The chain couples TRBV5-1 to TRBJ2-2; D not certain. From germline, CDR1 is SGHRS and CDR2 YFSETQ. The V and J ends lost 0 bases and 4 bases respectively, with 4 bases between them. This CDR3 contains 13 residues. The CDR3 DNA sequence: TGCGCCAGCAGCTTGGATAGCACCGGGGAGCTGTTTTTT. This translates into CASSLDSTGELFF.

The J gene is TRBJ2-2, the V gene TRBV28; D gene unclear. Trimming left V 8 bases short and J 0 bases short, with 7 bases between. The CDR3 spans 13 residues. Germline V gene sequence: CDR1 MDHEN, CDR2 SYDVKM. The CDR3 nucleotides are TGTGCCAGCCTGGCGGCGAACACCGGGGAGCTGTTTTTT. It yields the protein CASLAANTGELFF. The variable domain in full, with the rest retrieved from reference TRBV28 and TRBJ2-2, is DVKVTQSSRYLVKRTGEKVFLECVQDMDHENMFWYRQDPGLGLRLIYFSYDVKMKEKGDIPEGYSVSREKKERFSLILESASTNQTSMYLCASLAANTGELFFGEGSRLTVL.

The rearrangement links TRBV4-2 to TRBJ2-3, with 12 bases lining up with TRBD2. Germline loops: CDR1 LGHNA, CDR2 YNFKEQ. J gave up 3 bases and V 6 bases, and 16 bases lay outside the gene matches. The CDR3 totals 19 residues. The CDR3 reads CASSYSRLAGGQGTDTQYF. The CDR3 DNA reads as TGTGCCAGCAGTTATTCCCGGCTAGCGGGGGGGCAAGGGACAGATACGCAGTATTTT.

The chain recombines TRBV6-6 with TRBJ2-7; 11 bases are a match to TRBD2. The trim removed 7 bases at V and 0 bases at J, leaving 5 bases unmatched. Germline-derived CDR1 and CDR2 are MNHNY and SVGAGI (reference sequence). The CDR3 contains 15 residues. The CDR3 here is CASNFGTSGSYEQYF. The CDR3 DNA sequence: TGTGCCAGCAACTTCGGGACTAGCGGCTCCTACGAGCAGTACTTC.